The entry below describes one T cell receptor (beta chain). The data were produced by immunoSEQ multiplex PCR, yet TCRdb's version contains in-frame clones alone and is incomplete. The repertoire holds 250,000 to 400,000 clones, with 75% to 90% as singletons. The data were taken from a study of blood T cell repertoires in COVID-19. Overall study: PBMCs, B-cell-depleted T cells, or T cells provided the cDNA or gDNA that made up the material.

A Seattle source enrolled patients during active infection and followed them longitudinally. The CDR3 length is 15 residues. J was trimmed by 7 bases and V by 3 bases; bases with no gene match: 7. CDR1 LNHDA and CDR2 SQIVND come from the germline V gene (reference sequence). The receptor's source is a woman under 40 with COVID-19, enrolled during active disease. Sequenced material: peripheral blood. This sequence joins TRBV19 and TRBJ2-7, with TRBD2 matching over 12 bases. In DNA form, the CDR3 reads TGTGCCAGTAGTATCAAGTCTAGCGGGAGGGGAGAGCAGTACTTC. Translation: CASSIKSSGRGEQYF.